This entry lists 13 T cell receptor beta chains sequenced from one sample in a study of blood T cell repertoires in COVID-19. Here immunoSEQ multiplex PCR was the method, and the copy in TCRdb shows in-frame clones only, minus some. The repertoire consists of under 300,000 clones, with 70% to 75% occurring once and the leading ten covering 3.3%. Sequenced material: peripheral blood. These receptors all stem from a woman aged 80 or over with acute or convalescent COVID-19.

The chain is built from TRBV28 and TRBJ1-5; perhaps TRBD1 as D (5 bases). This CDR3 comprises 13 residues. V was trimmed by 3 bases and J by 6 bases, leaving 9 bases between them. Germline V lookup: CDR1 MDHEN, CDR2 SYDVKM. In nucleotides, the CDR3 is TGTGCCAGCAGTTTGCAGGGTGGTCAGCCCCAGCATTTT. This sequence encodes CASSLQGGQPQHF. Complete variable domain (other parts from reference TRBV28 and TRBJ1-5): DVKVTQSSRYLVKRTGEKVFLECVQDMDHENMFWYRQDPGLGLRLIYFSYDVKMKEKGDIPEGYSVSREKKERFSLILESASTNQTSMYLCASSLQGGQPQHFGDGTRLSIL.

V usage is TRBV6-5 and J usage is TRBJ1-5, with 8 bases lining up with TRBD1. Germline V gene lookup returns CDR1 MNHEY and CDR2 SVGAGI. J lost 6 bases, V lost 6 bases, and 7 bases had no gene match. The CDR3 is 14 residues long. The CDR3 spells CASRETGVRQPQHF. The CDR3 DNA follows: TGTGCCAGCAGAGAGACAGGGGTACGTCAGCCCCAGCATTTT.

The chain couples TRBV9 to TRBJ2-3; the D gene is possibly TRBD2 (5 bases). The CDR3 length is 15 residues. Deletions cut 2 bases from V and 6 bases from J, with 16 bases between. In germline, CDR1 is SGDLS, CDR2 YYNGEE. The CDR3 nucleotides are TGTGCCAGCAGCGTCGATGAGGGCCTCGTGGATACGCAGTATTTT. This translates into CASSVDEGLVDTQYF.

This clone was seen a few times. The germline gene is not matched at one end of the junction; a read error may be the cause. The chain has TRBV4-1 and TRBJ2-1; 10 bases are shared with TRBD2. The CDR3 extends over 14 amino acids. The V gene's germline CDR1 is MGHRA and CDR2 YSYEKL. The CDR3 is CASSQDPGVAGGLF. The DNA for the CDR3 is TGCGCCAGCAGCCAAGATCCCGGCGTAGCGGGGGGTCTCTTC.

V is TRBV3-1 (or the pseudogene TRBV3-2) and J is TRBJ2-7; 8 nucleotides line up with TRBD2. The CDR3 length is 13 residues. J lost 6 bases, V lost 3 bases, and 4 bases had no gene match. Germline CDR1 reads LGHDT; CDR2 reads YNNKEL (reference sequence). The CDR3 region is CASSQGGGTEQYF. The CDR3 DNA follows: TGTGCCAGCAGCCAGGGCGGGGGGACCGAGCAGTACTTC.

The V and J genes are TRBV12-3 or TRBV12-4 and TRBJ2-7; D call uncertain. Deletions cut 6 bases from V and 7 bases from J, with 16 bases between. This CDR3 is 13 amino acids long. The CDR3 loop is CASSTQAFVEQYF. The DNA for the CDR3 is TGTGCCAGCAGCACCCAGGCCTTCGTAGAGCAGTACTTC.

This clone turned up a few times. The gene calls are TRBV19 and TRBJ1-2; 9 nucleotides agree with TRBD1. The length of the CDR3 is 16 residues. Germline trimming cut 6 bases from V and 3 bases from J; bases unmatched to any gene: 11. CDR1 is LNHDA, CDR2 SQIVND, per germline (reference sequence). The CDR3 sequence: CASSGGRDRVYYGYTF. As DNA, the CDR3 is TGTGCCAGTAGCGGGGGAAGGGACAGGGTGTACTATGGCTACACCTTC.

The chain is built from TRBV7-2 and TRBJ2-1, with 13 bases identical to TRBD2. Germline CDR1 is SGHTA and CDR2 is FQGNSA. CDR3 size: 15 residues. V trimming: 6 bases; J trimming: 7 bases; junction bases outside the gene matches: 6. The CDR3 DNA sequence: TGTGCCAGCAGTTGGACTAGCGGGAGTCGGAATGAGCAGTTCTTC. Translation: CASSWTSGSRNEQFF.

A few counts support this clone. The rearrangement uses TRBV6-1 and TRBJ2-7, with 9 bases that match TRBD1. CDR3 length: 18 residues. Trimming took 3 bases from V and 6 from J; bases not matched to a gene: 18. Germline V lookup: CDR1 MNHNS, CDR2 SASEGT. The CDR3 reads CASSDHLPGQGGGSEQYF. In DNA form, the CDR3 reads TGTGCCAGCAGTGACCACCTACCGGGACAGGGAGGAGGAAGCGAGCAGTACTTC.

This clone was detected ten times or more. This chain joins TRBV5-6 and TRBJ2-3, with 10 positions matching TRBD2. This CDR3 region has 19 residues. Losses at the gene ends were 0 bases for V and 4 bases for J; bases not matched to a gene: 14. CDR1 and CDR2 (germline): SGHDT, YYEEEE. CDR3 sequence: CASSLAASGGARRPDTQYF. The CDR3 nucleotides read TGTGCCAGCAGCTTGGCTGCTAGCGGGGGAGCCAGGCGTCCAGATACGCAGTATTTT. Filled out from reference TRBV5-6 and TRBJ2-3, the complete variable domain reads DAGVTQSPTHLIKTRGQQVTLRCSPKSGHDTVSWYQQALGQGPQFIFQYYEEEERQRGNFPDRFSGHQFPNYSSELNVNALLLGDSALYLCASSLAASGGARRPDTQYFGPGTRLTVL.

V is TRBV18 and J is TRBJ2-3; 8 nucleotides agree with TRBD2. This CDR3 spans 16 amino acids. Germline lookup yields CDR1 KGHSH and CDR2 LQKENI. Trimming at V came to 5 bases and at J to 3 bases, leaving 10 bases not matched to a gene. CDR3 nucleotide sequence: TGTGCCAGCTCAACAAGAACTAGCGGCCCAACAGATACGCAGTATTTT. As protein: CASSTRTSGPTDTQYF.

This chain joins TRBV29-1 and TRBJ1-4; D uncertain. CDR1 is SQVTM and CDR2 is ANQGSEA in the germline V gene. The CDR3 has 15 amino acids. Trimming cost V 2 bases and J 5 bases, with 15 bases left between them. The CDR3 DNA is TGCAGCGTTGAAAGGTGGACTACGGGAAATGAAAAACTGTTTTTT. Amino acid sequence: CSVERWTTGNEKLFF.

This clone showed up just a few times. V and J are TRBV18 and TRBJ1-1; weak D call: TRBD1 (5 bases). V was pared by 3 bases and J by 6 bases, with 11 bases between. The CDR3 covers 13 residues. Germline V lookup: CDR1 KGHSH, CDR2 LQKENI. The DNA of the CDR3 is TGTGCCAGCTCACCGGGGGGAGGATCTGAAGCTTTCTTT. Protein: CASSPGGGSEAFF.